Below, one TCR beta chain is given with its context. This sample is part of a study of blood T cell repertoires in COVID-19. Study details: Sources were T cells, B-cell-depleted T cells, or PBMCs; the material itself was cDNA or gDNA.

In the authors' workflow: Reference gene primer amplification gave estimated nucleated cell counts. Sequencing was performed with immunoSEQ multiplex PCR; in TCRdb, only in-frame clones are kept and a portion is missing. V and J calls and clone size follow that table, whereas D and trimming were derived from the DNA. The sample lists around 130,000 clones; approximately 84% were seen once. After removal of 5 bases from V and 8 bases from J, the junction contained 8 bases not matched to a gene. The germline V gene has CDR1 LNHDA and CDR2 SQIVND (reference sequence). This CDR3 has 13 amino acids. The chain employs TRBV19 and TRBJ1-2; 7 bases agree with TRBD1. Sequenced: peripheral blood. This clonotype was obtained from a man in his fifties or sixties with acute or convalescent COVID-19. Written as DNA, the CDR3 is TGTGCCAGTAGTCCCCGCAGGGGGGAGGGCTACACCTTC. It translates to CASSPRRGEGYTF.